This TCR beta chain was retrieved from a study of PD-1 blockade in classical Hodgkin lymphoma. Study-wide results and limits: Whoever responded completely had baseline diversity much like that seen in newly diagnosed patients. Excluded were patients who started nivolumab under 1 year after ASCT, a group that had lower diversity.

Time point meaning: cycle 4 day 1 (C4D1), after around six weeks of nivolumab. All patients relapsed after autologous stem cell transplantation, and brentuximab vedotin exposure varied. As for this clone: Its antigen is as yet unknown.

The data were produced by immunoSEQ multiplex PCR, yet TCRdb's version contains in-frame clones alone and is incomplete. The sample yields 30,000 to 50,000 clones, about three quarters seen once. Sequenced material: peripheral blood mononuclear cells (PBMCs), taken before the fourth cycle of nivolumab. The TCR originated in a human donor with classical Hodgkin lymphoma.

The CDR3 coding sequence is TGTGCCAGCAGATCCCCGGGACAGGGCTACACTGAAGCTTTCTTT. This gives the protein CASRSPGQGYTEAFF. The chain is built from TRBV27 and TRBJ1-1, with 9 positions matching TRBD1. This CDR3 spans 15 amino acids. Germline V lookup: CDR1 MNHEY, CDR2 SMNVEV (reference sequence). V lost 6 bases to trimming and J lost 3 bases; unmatched junction nucleotides: 8.